This TCR beta chain is from a study of blood T cell repertoires in COVID-19. Sequenced by immunoSEQ multiplex PCR; TCRdb stores in-frame clones only, minus some. The data hold more than 90,000 clones, with about two thirds observed a single time. CDR1 and CDR2 from the germline V gene are SGHTA and FQGTGA. The CDR3 length is 14 residues. Germline trimming cut 3 bases from V and 4 bases from J; bases unmatched to any gene: 4. The J gene is TRBJ2-3, the V gene TRBV7-3; 7 nucleotides line up with TRBD1. This clonotype was sampled from a woman aged 55 to 70 in a cohort sampled during active or convalescent COVID-19. The sequencing sample was made of peripheral blood. The CDR3 sequence is CASSLGDRADTQYF. In nucleotides, the CDR3 is TGTGCCAGCAGCTTGGGCGACAGGGCAGATACGCAGTATTTT.